Below, one T cell receptor beta chain is given with its context. This clonotype came up many times. The antigen it recognizes is unknown. Qualities for individual bases were not recorded, and no much larger clone is one base off. The lymph node samples were taken from the axillary draining lymph nodes of breast cancer patients. This sample is part of a study of breast tumors, draining lymph nodes, adjacent tissues (dated by TCRdb to the mid-2010s). In terms of the full investigation: Breast cancer patients provided tumor, adjacent nontumor tissue and axillary lymph nodes, and the study compared the TCR beta repertoires across these three sources. The study aimed to assess the relationships and possible T-cell exchange between tumor, surrounding tissue and draining lymph node repertoires in human breast cancer. Broad study findings and their caveats: The data were considered consistent with the idea that most tumor T cells come from the lymph node and then expand in tumor tissue. Rather than being directly demonstrated, the conclusion that tumor T cells originate in lymph nodes was presented as consistent with a hypothesis. In luminal-like breast cancer, tumor and nontumor tissue repertoires resembled each other significantly more than in basal-like breast cancer. T-cell repertoire diversity in tumors was found to be lower than in lymph nodes but higher than in nontumor tissue, and preferential V and J gene usage was observed.

TCRdb records Illumina HiSeq 2000 as the sequencer. Multiplex PCR amplification was used to generate the TCR beta chain libraries. The amplified TCR beta chain products were analyzed by high-throughput sequencing. In TCRdb, the public reads were trimmed at Q25 with fastp and aligned with MiXCR, with productive beta chains retained. Rows with one shared CDR3 protein collapse into an entry with the most common genes and DNA. The sample includes 83,000 or so distinct CDR3 sequences, with roughly a fifth observed a single time. Jointly, the top ten make up 2% to 3% of the sample. The sequencing sample was made of axillary lymph node tissue. The receptor's source is a female donor with breast cancer. Some clones in this sample may be carry-over from other donors' samples.

The nucleotide sequence is TGCGCCAGCAGCTTGAAAGACCTAGCGGGAAGAACGAACACCGGGGAGCTGTTTTTT. Translation gives CASSLKDLAGRTNTGELFF. The V gene is TRBV5-1 and the J gene is TRBJ2-2; 9 of the junction bases match TRBD2. Here V drops 1 base and J drops 0 bases, and the junction holds 10 bases not matched to any gene. The germline V gene supplies CDR1 SGHRS and CDR2 YFSETQ. CDR3 length: 19 amino acids, cysteine to phenylalanine. The CDR3 DNA has 57 bases and is translated from base 1.